The clone carrying this T cell receptor beta chain was picked up a small number of times. Antigen: not known. The CDR3 length is 13 residues. Germline V lookup: CDR1 GTSNPN, CDR2 SVGIG (reference sequence). Trimming took off 0 bases at V and 7 bases at J, with 10 bases between the two ends. TCRdb independently ran MiXCR on the 5' RACE reads; one entry per CDR3 protein. The sample includes 250,000 to 400,000 distinct CDR3 sequences, about 4% seen only once; the top ten take 20% to 25%. This entry belongs to a study of T cells after yellow fever vaccination. Looking at the study overall: Preparation of fractions with low cell numbers was performed using SMART-Seq v4 Ultra Low Input. General observations from the study: Faster peaking, at day 5 versus 15, marked a secondary response that was weaker.

The chain joins TRBV30 to TRBJ2-1; a weak D match, TRBD2 (6 bases). The input for sequencing was PBMCs, taken 5 days after the yellow fever booster vaccination. The TCR was taken from a man younger than 30 who received the YFV17D yellow fever vaccine. The CDR3 DNA sequence: TGTGCCTGGAGTGTGACGGGAGCAAATGAGCAGTTCTTC. Encoded protein: CAWSVTGANEQFF.